The entry that follows covers one T cell receptor beta chain sequence. Its antigen is still unknown. This entry is derived from a study of regulatory T cells in long-lasting Graves disease. The time point here: persistent/refractory GD, antithyroid drugs over 5 years with positive TRAb. RNA isolated from PBMCs was used to make the TCR library. Study-level findings and limits: Newly diagnosed disease favored TRBV20-1 and TRBJ2-1 over persistent disease.

Construction of the TCR beta libraries employed iRepertoire HTBI primers in conjunction with Arm-PCR of CDR3 regions. TCRdb analysed the multiplex PCR reads with MiXCR anew, one entry per CDR3 protein. Among hundreds of thousands of distinct CDR3 sequences listed, 25% to 35% were seen once. V shed 6 bases and J shed 0 bases, with 12 bases lying between them. This CDR3 is built from 15 residues. The germline gives CDR1 MNHNS, CDR2 SASEGT. The TCR originated in a female donor with Graves disease. The chain carries TRBV6-1 and TRBJ1-5; D is uncertain. Sample: peripheral blood mononuclear cells (PBMCs), taken when the disease was refractory, from a patient treated with antithyroid drugs. The CDR3 coding sequence is TGTGCCAGCAGGATCCCCGGGGTTAGCAATCAGCCCCAGCATTTT. Its protein is CASRIPGVSNQPQHF.